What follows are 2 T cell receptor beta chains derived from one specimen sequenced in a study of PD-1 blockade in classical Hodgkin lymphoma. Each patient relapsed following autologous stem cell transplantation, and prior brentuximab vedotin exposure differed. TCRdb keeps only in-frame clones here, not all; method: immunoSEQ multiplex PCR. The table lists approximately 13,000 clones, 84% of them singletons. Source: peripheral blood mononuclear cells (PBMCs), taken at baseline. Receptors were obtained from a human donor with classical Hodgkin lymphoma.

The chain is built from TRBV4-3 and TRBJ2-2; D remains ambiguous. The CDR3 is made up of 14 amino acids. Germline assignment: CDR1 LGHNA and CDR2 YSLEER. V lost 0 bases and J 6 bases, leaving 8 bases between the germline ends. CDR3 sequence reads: CASSQDPGPGELFF. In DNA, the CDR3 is TGCGCCAGCAGCCAAGATCCCGGGCCCGGGGAGCTGTTTTTT.

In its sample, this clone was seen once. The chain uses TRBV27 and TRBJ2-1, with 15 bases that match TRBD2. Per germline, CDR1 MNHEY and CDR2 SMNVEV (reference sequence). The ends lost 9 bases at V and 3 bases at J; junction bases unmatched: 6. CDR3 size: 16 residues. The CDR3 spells CASIRTSGRVYNEQFF. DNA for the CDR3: TGTGCCAGTATTCGGACTAGCGGGAGGGTCTACAATGAGCAGTTCTTC.